Listed here are 13 T cell receptor beta chains from one sample, sequenced in a study of Graves' ophthalmopathy and Graves' hyperthyroidism. The TCR beta CDR3 regions underwent amplification from RNA transcripts. An opening RT-PCR round employed HTBI primers and preceded a second-round multiplex PCR. TCRdb itself ran the multiplex PCR reads through MiXCR, one entry per CDR3 protein. The table lists about 740,000 distinct CDR3 sequences, around 40% of them singletons, with 44% in the top ten. The sequenced sample was peripheral blood. The receptors here all came from an adult man with Graves' ophthalmopathy.

This clonotype has only a few counts. The rearrangement links TRBV3-1 to TRBJ1-2; D is unclear. Germline CDR1 reads LGHDT; CDR2 reads YNNKEL (reference sequence). Trimming shortened V by 4 bases and J by 4 bases, and 10 bases separated the two germline ends. The CDR3 loop spans 13 amino acids. CDR3 bases: TGTGCCAGCAGCCGAGGACTGCTCTATGGCTACACCTTC. Its protein product is CASSRGLLYGYTF.

As regards this clonotype: One end of the junction varies from germline; a read error may be responsible. The chain combines TRBV2 with TRBJ2-5; no reliable D call. The CDR3 totals 13 residues. Germline CDR1 reads SNHLY; CDR2 reads FYNNEI. This CDR3 reads CASSDRAQEIQYF. The CDR3 DNA follows: TGTGCCAGCAGTGATCGGGCGCAAGAGATCCAGTACTTC.

In its sample, this clonotype was seen once. A much larger clone lies one base from this, so it may be a read error. CDR3 loop: CATSRGSGRPYEEYF. As DNA, the CDR3 is TGTGCCACCTCCCGGGGTAGCGGGCGCCCCTACGAGGAGTACTTC. The chain recombines TRBV15 with TRBJ2-7; TRBD2 matches at 7 bases. CDR3 length: 15 residues. Germline CDR1 is LNHNV and CDR2 is YYDKDF (reference sequence).

The chain joins TRBV20-1 to TRBJ2-7, with 8 positions matching TRBD1. Germline V CDR1 and CDR2: DFQATT, SNEGSKA (reference sequence). V shed 3 bases, J shed 9 bases, and the junction held 7 bases outside the gene matches. This CDR3 spans 12 amino acids. The CDR3 coding sequence is TGCAGTGCTAGTCCCAGGGGGCCGGTGCAGTACTTC. It yields the protein CSASPRGPVQYF.

In regard to this clonotype: The germline gene is not matched at one end of the junction; a read error may be the cause. The chain has TRBV24-1 and TRBJ1-5; 9 bases map to TRBD1. The CDR3 is 15 residues long. The germline gives CDR1 KGHDR, CDR2 SFDVKD. CDR3 amino acids: CASSSGTGTGQPQHF. The CDR3, as DNA: TGTGCCAGCAGTTCCGGGACAGGGACGGGTCAGCCCCAGCATTTT.

On this clonotype: A much more abundant neighbour one base away suggests this may be a read error. This chain connects TRBV29-1 to TRBJ1-2; unclear D gene. In germline, CDR1 is SQVTM, CDR2 ANQGSEA. V lost 2 bases, J lost 8 bases, and 15 bases lay in between. The CDR3 extends over 13 amino acids. CDR3 sequence: CSVEFTEEEGYTF. The CDR3 nucleotides are TGCAGCGTTGAATTTACAGAGGAGGAAGGCTACACCTTC.

The table lists this clonotype with a few counts. V gene TRBV19 combines with J gene TRBJ1-5, with 10 positions matching TRBD1. Germline CDR1 reads LNHDA; CDR2 reads SQIVND (reference sequence). After removal of 10 bases from V and 5 bases from J, the junction contained 17 bases not matched to a gene. CDR3 length equals 17 residues. The CDR3 region is CATLLSDRGKTDQPQHF. The CDR3 region has the DNA TGTGCCACCCTCCTCTCGGACAGGGGGAAAACAGATCAGCCCCAGCATTTT. Looking up the rest from reference TRBV19 and TRBJ1-5 gives the full variable domain: DGGITQSPKYLFRKEGQNVTLSCEQNLNHDAMYWYRQDPGQGLRLIYYSQIVNDFQKGDIAEGYSVSREKKESFPLTVTSAQKNPTAFYLCATLLSDRGKTDQPQHFGDGTRLSIL.

This clonotype came up a few times. The rearrangement joins TRBV4-2 to TRBJ2-2, with 8 bases that match TRBD2. The CDR3 runs to 12 residues. CDR1 and CDR2 from the germline V gene are LGHNA and YNFKEQ. The CDR3, as DNA: TGTGCAGCGGGGGTTAGGGCCGGGGAGCTGTTTTTT. Translated, it gives CAAGVRAGELFF.

The chain links TRBV28 to TRBJ1-5, with D possibly matching TRBD1 (6 bases). Trimming took 6 bases from V and 0 from J, leaving 15 bases between them. CDR3 size: 16 residues. Per the germline V gene, CDR1 is MDHEN and CDR2 is SYDVKM. CDR3 sequence: CASRQPGTYSNQPQHF. The CDR3 coding sequence is TGTGCCAGCAGACAACCCGGGACATATAGCAATCAGCCCCAGCATTTT.

Only a few counts were recorded for this clonotype. The chain combines TRBV20-1 with TRBJ1-2, with unresolved D. CDR1 is DFQATT and CDR2 is SNEGSKA in the germline V gene (reference sequence). The CDR3 extends over 14 amino acids. Trimming took off 2 bases at V and 7 bases at J, with 17 bases between the two ends. The CDR3 loop reads CSARTPQRLGGYTF. The CDR3 bases are TGCAGTGCTAGAACTCCCCAGAGACTTGGTGGCTACACCTTC.

This clonotype was recorded once. This chain uses TRBV7-2 with TRBJ2-5; 7 nucleotides line up with TRBD1. The junction had 10 bases not matched to a gene; V was cut back by 8 bases and J by 4 bases. Germline V lookup: CDR1 SGHTA, CDR2 FQGNSA. This CDR3 has 14 residues. CDR3 in DNA: TGTGCCAGCTCACCACGGGACAGCCTAGAGACCCAGTACTTC. It encodes CASSPRDSLETQYF.

This clonotype was found many times. This sequence joins TRBV20-1 and TRBJ2-7; the match to TRBD1 covers 7 bases. V shed 5 bases and J 3 bases; nucleotides not matched to a gene: 7. The length of the CDR3 is 13 residues. The germline V gene has CDR1 DFQATT and CDR2 SNEGSKA (reference sequence). The CDR3 reads CSAPRQGYYEQYF. CDR3 coding DNA: TGCAGTGCTCCTCGACAGGGCTACTACGAGCAGTACTTC.

About this clonotype itself: It may be a read error: a sequence one base away is much more abundant. CDR3 region: CSAEDRAYEQCF. The CDR3 DNA reads TGCAGTGCTGAAGACAGGGCCTACGAGCAGTGCTTC. The chain employs TRBV20-1 and TRBJ2-7; TRBD1 aligns across 7 bases. This CDR3 is built from 12 residues. Germline CDR1 is DFQATT and CDR2 is SNEGSKA (reference sequence).